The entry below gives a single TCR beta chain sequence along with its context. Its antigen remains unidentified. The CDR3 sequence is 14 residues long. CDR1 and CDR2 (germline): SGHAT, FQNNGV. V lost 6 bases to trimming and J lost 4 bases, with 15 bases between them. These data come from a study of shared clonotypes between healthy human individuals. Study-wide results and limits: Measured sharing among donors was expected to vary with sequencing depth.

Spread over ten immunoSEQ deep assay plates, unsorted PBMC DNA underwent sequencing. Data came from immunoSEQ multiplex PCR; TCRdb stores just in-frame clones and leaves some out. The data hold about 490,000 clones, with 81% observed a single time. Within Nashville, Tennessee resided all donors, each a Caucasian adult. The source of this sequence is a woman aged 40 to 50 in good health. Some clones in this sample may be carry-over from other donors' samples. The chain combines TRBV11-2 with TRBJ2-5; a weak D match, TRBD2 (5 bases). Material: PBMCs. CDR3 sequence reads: CASRSLSGGETQYF. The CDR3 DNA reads TGTGCCAGCAGATCCCTTTCTGGAGGAGAGACCCAGTACTTC.